The rows below give T cell receptor beta chains drawn from one sample of a study of post-analysis software for immune sequencing data. TCRdb reprocessed the PCR reads with MiXCR, giving one entry per CDR3 protein. The sample contains some 800,000 distinct CDR3 sequences, just over 45% of which appear only once. Sequencing was done on a sample of blood. The receptor source for this set is a girl aged 5-17 years with multiple sclerosis. Each CDR3 is given with its conserved first and last residue. D genes are given only for firm matches. Rows may omit the clone size; those that give it use once, few, many or a size class.

j_call: TRBJ2-7
v_call: TRBV6-2/TRBV6-3
d_call: NA
clone_size: once
cdr3_nt: TGTGCCAGCAGTCCGCCCAGGGCGGTCGACGAGCAGTACTTC
cdr3_aa: CASSPPRAVDEQYF

j_call: TRBJ2-6
v_call: TRBV20-1
d_call: NA
clone_size: NA
cdr3_nt: TGCAGTGCTAGAGAGGGGCAGGGCTCTGGGGCCAACGCCCTGACTTTC
cdr3_aa: CSAREGQGSGANALTF

j_call: TRBJ2-5
v_call: TRBV3-1
d_call: TRBD2
clone_size: once
cdr3_nt: TGTGCCAGCAGCCAAGTCGGGGGGTCCCAAGAGACCCAGTACTTC
cdr3_aa: CASSQVGGSQETQYF

j_call: TRBJ2-1
v_call: TRBV12-3/TRBV12-4
d_call: TRBD1
clone_size: NA
cdr3_nt: TGTGCCAGCAGTCGCGGGACAGGGCTCCTCAATGAGCAGTTCTTC
cdr3_aa: CASSRGTGLLNEQFF

j_call: TRBJ2-5
v_call: TRBV24-1
d_call: NA
clone_size: few
cdr3_nt: TGTGCCACCAGTGATTTGCAAACCCAAGAGACCCAGTACTTC
cdr3_aa: CATSDLQTQETQYF

j_call: TRBJ2-1
v_call: TRBV6-6
d_call: TRBD2
clone_size: NA
cdr3_nt: TGTGCCAGCAGTTACTCGAAGGGCGGGACTAGCGCCAATGAGCAGTTCTTC
cdr3_aa: CASSYSKGGTSANEQFF

j_call: TRBJ1-1
v_call: TRBV7-9
d_call: TRBD1
clone_size: NA
cdr3_nt: TGTGCCAGCAGCTTAGAGGGACAGGGGAGGAGGAACACTGAAGCTTTCTTT
cdr3_aa: CASSLEGQGRRNTEAFF

j_call: TRBJ2-1
v_call: TRBV29-1
d_call: TRBD2
clone_size: NA
cdr3_nt: TGCAGCGTCAATCCGGGACTACTCAGCCATGAGCAGTTCTTC
cdr3_aa: CSVNPGLLSHEQFF

j_call: TRBJ2-7
v_call: TRBV20-1
d_call: NA
clone_size: few
cdr3_nt: TGCAGTGCTAGAGATCCCCGGAGGGACTACGAGCAGTACTTC
cdr3_aa: CSARDPRRDYEQYF

j_call: TRBJ2-7
v_call: TRBV20-1
d_call: NA
clone_size: NA
cdr3_nt: TGCAGTGCCGCGACAGTACAGGGTCTCTACGAGCAGTACTTC
cdr3_aa: CSAATVQGLYEQYF

j_call: TRBJ2-7
v_call: TRBV11-2
d_call: NA
clone_size: few
cdr3_nt: TGTGCCAGCAGCCCACAGGAACAGGACAAGCAGTACTTC
cdr3_aa: CASSPQEQDKQYF

j_call: TRBJ2-7
v_call: TRBV5-5
d_call: TRBD1
clone_size: NA
cdr3_nt: TGTGCCAGCAGCGAGGGGACAGGGCCCAGGGGCGAGCAGTACTTC
cdr3_aa: CASSEGTGPRGEQYF

j_call: TRBJ1-1
v_call: TRBV6-4
d_call: NA
clone_size: few
cdr3_nt: TGTGCCAGCAGTGATGGGTTGAACACTGAAGCTTTCTTT
cdr3_aa: CASSDGLNTEAFF

j_call: TRBJ2-3
v_call: TRBV20-1
d_call: NA
clone_size: NA
cdr3_nt: TGCAGTGCTAGCCCCGCGGGAAGATCGGATACGCAGTATTTT
cdr3_aa: CSASPAGRSDTQYF

j_call: TRBJ1-1
v_call: TRBV25-1
d_call: NA
clone_size: NA
cdr3_nt: TGTGCCAGCAGTGAGGGGGAAGGAGCTTTCTTT
cdr3_aa: CASSEGEGAFF

j_call: TRBJ1-2
v_call: TRBV7-9
d_call: NA
clone_size: NA
cdr3_nt: TGTGCCAGCAGCTTAGAGTCCGGGACCAACTATGGCTACACCTTC
cdr3_aa: CASSLESGTNYGYTF

j_call: TRBJ2-7
v_call: TRBV7-8
d_call: NA
clone_size: few
cdr3_nt: TGTGCCAGCAGCTTAGCGTACTACGAGCAGTACTTC
cdr3_aa: CASSLAYYEQYF

j_call: TRBJ2-7
v_call: TRBV5-1
d_call: NA
clone_size: few
cdr3_nt: TGCGCCAGCAGCTTAGGAATAGCTAAGAACGAGCAGTACTTC
cdr3_aa: CASSLGIAKNEQYF

j_call: TRBJ2-1
v_call: TRBV29-1
d_call: NA
clone_size: many
cdr3_nt: TGCAGCGTCCGTAGGGGGGGTGAGCAGTTCTTC
cdr3_aa: CSVRRGGEQFF

j_call: TRBJ1-1
v_call: TRBV5-1
d_call: TRBD1
clone_size: NA
cdr3_nt: TGCGCCAGCAGCTTTGGTTTGACAGGGGCCAACACTGAAGCTTTCTTT
cdr3_aa: CASSFGLTGANTEAFF

j_call: TRBJ2-3
v_call: TRBV9
d_call: TRBD2
clone_size: NA
cdr3_nt: TGTGCCAGCAGCGCCAGACTAGCACGGACAGATACGCAGTATTTT
cdr3_aa: CASSARLARTDTQYF

j_call: TRBJ2-3
v_call: TRBV29-1
d_call: TRBD2
clone_size: NA
cdr3_nt: TGCAGCGTTGAACTAGCGGAGGCCCTTAGCACAGATACGCAGTATTTT
cdr3_aa: CSVELAEALSTDTQYF